These 6 T cell receptor beta chains were sequenced from one sample in a study of T cell repertoires in cytomegalovirus infection. TCRdb recomputed calls from the reads with MiXCR, one row per CDR3 protein. The table has roughly 500,000 distinct CDR3 sequences, approximately 16% seen once. The sequenced material came from CD8+ T cells from PBMCs. These receptor sequences come from a human donor in good health (CMV status not recorded). Some clones in this sample may be carry-over from other donors' samples.

Many counts were recorded for this clonotype. CDR3 DNA sequence: TGTGCCAGCAGTTCGCGGACAGGTCCGATAGTAGAGACCCAGTACTTC. Translation gives CASSSRTGPIVETQYF. The chain is built from TRBV6-1 and TRBJ2-5; 7 nucleotides align to TRBD1. Germline V CDR1 and CDR2: MNHNS, SASEGT. The CDR3 has 16 amino acids. The J segment lost 4 bases and the V segment lost 5 bases, leaving 13 bases of the junction unmatched.

This clonotype was seen repeatedly, ten times or more. This chain uses TRBV4-1 with TRBJ1-4; a weak D match, TRBD1 (5 bases). Trimming stripped 2 bases from V and 6 bases from J, with 10 bases between. Germline V gene sequence: CDR1 MGHRA, CDR2 YSYEKL. CDR3 length equals 14 residues. The CDR3 loop reads CASSQLEGDEKLFF. CDR3 coding DNA: TGCGCCAGCAGCCAATTGGAAGGGGATGAAAAACTGTTTTTT.

This sequence joins TRBV2 and TRBJ2-7; 7 bases agree with TRBD1. CDR1 and CDR2 from the germline V gene are SNHLY and FYNNEI. This CDR3 comprises 15 residues. V lost 0 bases, J lost 6 bases, and 8 bases stayed unmatched. CDR3 in amino acids: CASSEALGTGVEQYF. In DNA form, the CDR3 reads TGTGCCAGCAGTGAAGCCTTAGGAACAGGGGTCGAGCAGTACTTC.

This clonotype was counted at least ten times. This rearrangement joins TRBV28 to TRBJ1-4; D is undetermined. The V end was cut by 8 bases, the J end by 0 bases, with 13 bases between. The germline V gene encodes CDR1 MDHEN and CDR2 SYDVKM. The CDR3 sequence is 15 residues long. CDR3 sequence reads: CASFGWSATNEKLFF. DNA of the CDR3: TGTGCCAGCTTTGGGTGGTCTGCAACTAATGAAAAACTGTTTTTT. Using reference TRBV28 and TRBJ1-4 for the parts outside the CDR3, the full variable domain is DVKVTQSSRYLVKRTGEKVFLECVQDMDHENMFWYRQDPGLGLRLIYFSYDVKMKEKGDIPEGYSVSREKKERFSLILESASTNQTSMYLCASFGWSATNEKLFFGSGTQLSVL.

V usage is TRBV12-3 or TRBV12-4 and J usage is TRBJ2-4, with 11 bases fitting TRBD2. V lost 6 bases to trimming and J lost 5 bases; unmatched junction nucleotides: 0. The CDR3 sequence is 13 residues long. In DNA, the CDR3 is TGTGCCAGCAGACTAGCGGGGGAAAACATTCAGTACTTC. Residues: CASRLAGENIQYF.

This clonotype was picked up a small number of times. The chain employs TRBV20-1 and TRBJ2-3, with 12 bases lining up with TRBD2. Germline V gene lookup returns CDR1 DFQATT and CDR2 SNEGSKA (reference sequence). V was clipped by 2 bases and J by 4 bases; unmatched bases: 7. The length of the CDR3 is 16 residues. CDR3 coding DNA: TGCAGTGCTAGAAAGCCGACTAGCGGGAGTGCAGATACGCAGTATTTT. It translates to CSARKPTSGSADTQYF.